These 18 T cell receptor beta chains originate from one sample sequenced in a study of blood T cells in healthy people across ages. PCR was performed a second time for roughly 7 to 12 cycles using a sample-barcoded 5' primer and a J-beta primer mix. In TCRdb, the 5' RACE reads were re-called with MiXCR into one record per CDR3 protein. The repertoire holds 800,000 or so distinct CDR3 sequences, with roughly 60% as singletons. Sequencing was carried out using blood. The receptors shown here come from a man aged 30 to 45 in good health.

This clonotype was detected many times. A much bigger clone sits one base away, suggesting this may be a read error. The V gene is TRBV7-2, the J gene TRBJ1-2; 7 bases match TRBD1. Germline loops: CDR1 SGHTA, CDR2 FQGNSA. The ends lost 5 bases at V and 5 bases at J; junction bases unmatched: 8. There are 14 residues in the CDR3. The CDR3 nucleotides read TGTGCCAGCAGCATTAGAGACAGGGTTTATGGCTACACCTTC. This translates into CASSIRDRVYGYTF.

The V gene is TRBV18, the J gene TRBJ1-5; D not certain. CDR1 is KGHSH and CDR2 is LQKENI in the germline V gene. This CDR3 has 13 residues. The V end lost 2 bases, the J end lost 3 bases, and 5 bases lay between the germline ends. Here the CDR3 reads CASSPEHNQPQHF. As DNA, the CDR3 is TGTGCCAGCTCACCAGAGCACAATCAGCCCCAGCATTTT.

The chain has TRBV10-3 and TRBJ2-3; D not certain. This CDR3 is 14 amino acids long. From germline, CDR1 is ENHRY and CDR2 SYGVKD. Trimming stripped 7 bases from V and 1 base from J, with 12 bases between. CDR3 protein: CAIKGRVGTDTQYF. The DNA for the CDR3 is TGTGCCATCAAAGGTAGGGTTGGCACAGATACGCAGTATTTT.

This clonotype was detected only once. The chain employs TRBV11-2 and TRBJ1-6; no definite D call. CDR1 and CDR2 (germline): SGHAT, FQNNGV. The germline V and J ends were trimmed by 0 bases and 7 bases, with 25 bases remaining between them. CDR3 length equals 20 residues. CDR3 sequence (DNA): TGTGCCAGCAGCTTAGAACTTGGCGGAAGCCGGACCCAGTCCAATTCACCCCTCCACTTT. The encoded protein is CASSLELGGSRTQSNSPLHF.

The chain has TRBV5-8 and TRBJ2-3, with D tentatively TRBD2 (5 bases). Germline V gene data show CDR1 as SGHTS and CDR2 as YDEGEE. Between the trimmed V and J ends, which lost 0 bases and 6 bases, there was a span of 14 bases. CDR3 size: 15 residues. This chain's CDR3 is CASSLAGIKSDTQYF. For the CDR3, the DNA is TGTGCCAGCAGCTTGGCGGGGATCAAGTCGGATACGCAGTATTTT.

CDR3 in amino acids: CASRAPGRLDHEQYF. The CDR3 bases are TGTGCCAGCAGAGCCCCGGGACGGCTGGATCATGAGCAGTACTTC. The V and J genes are TRBV2 and TRBJ2-7, with D possibly called TRBD1 or TRBD2 (5 bases each). There are 15 residues in the CDR3. The V gene's germline CDR1 is SNHLY and CDR2 FYNNEI. Trimming cost V 6 bases and J 7 bases, with 22 bases left between them.

There are a few counts of this clonotype. This chain uses TRBV4-2 with TRBJ2-1; TRBD2 matches at 11 bases. Germline V gene sequence: CDR1 LGHNA, CDR2 YNFKEQ. The CDR3 runs 15 residues. Germline trimming cut 1 base from V and 4 bases from J; bases unmatched to any gene: 0. CDR3 sequence reads: CASSQVAGGYNEQFF. The CDR3 bases are TGTGCCAGCAGCCAAGTAGCGGGGGGGTACAATGAGCAGTTCTTC.

The chain combines TRBV6-5 with TRBJ1-1, with a tentative D call TRBD1 (5 bases). Germline CDR1 and CDR2: MNHEY and SVGAGI. Trimming pared 8 bases from V and 2 bases from J, leaving 18 bases between. The CDR3 consists of 15 residues. The CDR3 is CASRPVGEVNTEAFF. CDR3 DNA: TGTGCCAGCCGCCCGGTGGGGGAGGTAAACACTGAAGCTTTCTTT.

This chain connects TRBV6-2 or TRBV6-3 to TRBJ2-1; D perhaps matches TRBD2 (6 bases). This CDR3 has 17 residues. Germline assignment: CDR1 MNHEY and CDR2 SVGEGT. With 0 bases removed from V and 6 bases from J, the gap between germline ends came to 18 bases. The CDR3: CASSYSRNRKAGNEQFF. CDR3 DNA: TGTGCCAGCAGTTACTCCCGAAACCGTAAAGCGGGCAATGAGCAGTTCTTC.

This clonotype was picked up a small number of times. The chain has TRBV6-6 and TRBJ2-5, with D possibly being TRBD2 (6 bases). Trimming left V 0 bases short and J 2 bases short, with 7 bases between. Germline V lookup: CDR1 MNHNY, CDR2 SVGAGI (reference sequence). CDR3 length: 14 residues. CDR3 bases: TGTGCCAGCAGTTACTCGAGCGGGCAAGAGACCCAGTACTTC. This encodes CASSYSSGQETQYF.

This clonotype was seen a few times. This chain uses TRBV3-1 with TRBJ2-1; 7 nucleotides agree with TRBD1. V shed 8 bases and J 7 bases; nucleotides not matched to a gene: 14. CDR1 and CDR2 from the germline V gene are LGHDT and YNNKEL (reference sequence). The CDR3 sequence is 15 residues long. The CDR3 region is CASLMGTERKNEQFF. For the CDR3, the DNA is TGTGCCAGCTTGATGGGGACAGAGAGAAAGAATGAGCAGTTCTTC.

This clonotype has just a few counts. The chain joins TRBV2 to TRBJ2-7, with D maybe TRBD2 (7 bases). The J call is doubtful: the DNA matches TRBJ2-5 better. This CDR3 comprises 17 residues. Germline CDR1 reads SNHLY; CDR2 reads FYNNEI. CDR3 sequence: CASSERKAARGGETQYF. For the CDR3, the DNA is TGTGCCAGCAGTGAAAGGAAGGCGGCGAGGGGGGGTGAGACCCAGTACTTC.

In its sample, this clonotype was seen a few times. The J gene is TRBJ1-1, the V gene TRBV27; 12 nucleotides line up with TRBD1. The CDR3 has 16 residues. Germline V CDR1 and CDR2: MNHEY, SMNVEV (reference sequence). J lost 5 bases, V lost 5 bases, and 9 bases had no gene match. The CDR3 loop reads CASSPGTGGVGTEAFF. CDR3 DNA: TGTGCCAGCAGTCCCGGGACAGGGGGCGTTGGGACTGAAGCTTTCTTT.

As regards this clonotype: The junction and the germline gene differ at one end; a read error may be behind it. The chain joins TRBV5-1 to TRBJ2-4; weak D call: TRBD2 (6 bases). CDR1 is SGHRS and CDR2 is YFSETQ in the germline V gene. The length of the CDR3 is 15 residues. The CDR3 reads CASSSGLLAKNIQYF. CDR3 sequence (DNA): TGCGCCAGCAGCTCGGGACTCCTAGCCAAGAACATTCAGTACTTC.

V gene TRBV4-3 combines with J gene TRBJ1-6, with 8 bases that match TRBD1. The CDR3 is 15 amino acids. CDR1 is LGHNA and CDR2 is YSLEER in the germline V gene. J gave up 7 bases and V 4 bases, and 6 bases lay outside the gene matches. The CDR3: CASSRGGTGNSPLHF. CDR3 DNA sequence: TGCGCCAGCAGCCGCGGGGGGACAGGCAATTCACCCCTCCACTTT.

This clonotype was counted a few times. The chain employs TRBV7-9 and TRBJ2-5; D possibly corresponds to TRBD2 (6 bases). The DNA end is more similar to TRBJ2-7, so the J call may be wrong. Germline assignment: CDR1 SEHNR and CDR2 FQNEAQ (reference sequence). This CDR3 has 15 amino acids. The CDR3 spells CASSLASAYPLEQYF. CDR3 in DNA: TGTGCCAGCAGCCTTGCTAGCGCGTATCCACTCGAGCAGTACTTC.

This clonotype was seen a handful of times. The J gene is TRBJ2-7, the V gene TRBV5-1; 8 bases agree with TRBD2. Germline lookup yields CDR1 SGHRS and CDR2 YFSETQ. This CDR3 has 17 amino acids. J was trimmed by 0 bases and V by 4 bases; bases with no gene match: 12. CDR3 amino acids: CASSNREGRFFSYEQYF. For the CDR3, the DNA is TGCGCCAGCAGCAACCGGGAGGGAAGGTTTTTCTCCTACGAGCAGTACTTC.

The chain couples TRBV4-2 to TRBJ2-5, with 12 nucleotides matching TRBD2. The J call may be faulty, since TRBJ2-7 better matches the DNA end. Germline lookup yields CDR1 LGHNA and CDR2 YNFKEQ. The CDR3 contains 17 residues. The CDR3 protein is CASSPGTSGPTAYEQYF. The CDR3 DNA is TGTGCCAGCAGCCCGGGGACTAGCGGGCCTACCGCCTACGAGCAGTACTTC.